This T cell receptor (beta chain) appears in the sequencing data of a study of blood T cell repertoires in COVID-19. The germline V gene encodes CDR1 LGHNA and CDR2 YSLEER. V lost 1 base and J lost 4; bases outside the gene matches: 6. CDR3 length: 16 residues. Produced via immunoSEQ multiplex PCR; TCRdb's table is partial and in-frame only. The table has around 150,000 clones, 60% to 85% seen once. This rearrangement joins TRBV4-3 to TRBJ2-1; 8 bases fit TRBD2. Material for sequencing was peripheral blood. The TCR comes from a man in his 70s with acute or convalescent COVID-19. In nucleotides, the CDR3 is TGCGCCAGCAGCCAAGGGGGCGGGAGGTCATACAATGAGCAGTTCTTC. It specifies CASSQGGGRSYNEQFF.